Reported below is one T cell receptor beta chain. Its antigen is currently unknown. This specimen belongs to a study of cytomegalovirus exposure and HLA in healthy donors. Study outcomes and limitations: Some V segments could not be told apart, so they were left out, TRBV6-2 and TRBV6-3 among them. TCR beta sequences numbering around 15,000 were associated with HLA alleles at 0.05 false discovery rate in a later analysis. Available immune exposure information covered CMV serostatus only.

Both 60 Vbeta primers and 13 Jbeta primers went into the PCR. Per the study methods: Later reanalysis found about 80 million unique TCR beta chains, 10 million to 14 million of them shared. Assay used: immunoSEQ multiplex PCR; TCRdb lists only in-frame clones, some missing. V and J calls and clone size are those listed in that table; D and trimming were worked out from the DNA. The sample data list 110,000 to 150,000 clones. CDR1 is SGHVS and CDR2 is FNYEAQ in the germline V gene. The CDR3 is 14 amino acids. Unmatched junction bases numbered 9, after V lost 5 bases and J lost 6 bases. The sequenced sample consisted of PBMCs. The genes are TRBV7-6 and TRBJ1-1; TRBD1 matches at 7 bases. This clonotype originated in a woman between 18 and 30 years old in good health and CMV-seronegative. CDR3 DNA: TGTGCCAGCAGCGAGCAACAGGGGCTCGCTGAAGCTTTCTTT. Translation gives CASSEQQGLAEAFF.